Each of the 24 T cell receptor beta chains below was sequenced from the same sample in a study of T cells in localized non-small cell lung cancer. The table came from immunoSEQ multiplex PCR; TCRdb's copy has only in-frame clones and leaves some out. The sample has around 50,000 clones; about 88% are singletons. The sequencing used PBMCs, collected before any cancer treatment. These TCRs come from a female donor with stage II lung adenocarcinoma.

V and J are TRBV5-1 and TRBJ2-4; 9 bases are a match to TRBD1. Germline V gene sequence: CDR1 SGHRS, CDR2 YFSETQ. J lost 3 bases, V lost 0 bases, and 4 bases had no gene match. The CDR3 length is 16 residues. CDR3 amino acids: CASSLGWTGVKNIQYF. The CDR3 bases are TGCGCCAGCAGCTTGGGATGGACAGGGGTCAAAAACATTCAGTACTTC.

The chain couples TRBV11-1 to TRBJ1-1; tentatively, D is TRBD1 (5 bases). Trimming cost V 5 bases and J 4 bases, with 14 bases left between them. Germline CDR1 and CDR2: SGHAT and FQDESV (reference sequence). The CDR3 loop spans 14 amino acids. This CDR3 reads CASSRNRLGTEAFF. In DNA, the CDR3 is TGTGCCAGCAGCCGTAACAGGTTGGGCACTGAAGCTTTCTTT.

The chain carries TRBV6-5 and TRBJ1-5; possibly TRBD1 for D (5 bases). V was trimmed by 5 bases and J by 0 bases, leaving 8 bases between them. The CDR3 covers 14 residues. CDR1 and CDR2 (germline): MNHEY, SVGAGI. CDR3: CASSDRHSNQPQHF. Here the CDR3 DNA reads TGTGCCAGCAGTGACAGACATAGCAATCAGCCCCAGCATTTT.

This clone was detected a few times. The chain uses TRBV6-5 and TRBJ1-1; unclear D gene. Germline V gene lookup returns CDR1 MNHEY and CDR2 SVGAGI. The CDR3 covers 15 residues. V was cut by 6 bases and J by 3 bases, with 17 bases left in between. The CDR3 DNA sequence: TGTGCCAGCAGCCGGGTCGGGAGCGTAGACACTGAAGCTTTCTTT. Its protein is CASSRVGSVDTEAFF.

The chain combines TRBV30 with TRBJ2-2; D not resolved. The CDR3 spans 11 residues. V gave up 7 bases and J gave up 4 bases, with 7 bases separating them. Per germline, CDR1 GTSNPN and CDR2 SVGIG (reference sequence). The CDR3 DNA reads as TGTGCCTTCCGAGGCACCGGGGAGCTGTTTTTT. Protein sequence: CAFRGTGELFF.

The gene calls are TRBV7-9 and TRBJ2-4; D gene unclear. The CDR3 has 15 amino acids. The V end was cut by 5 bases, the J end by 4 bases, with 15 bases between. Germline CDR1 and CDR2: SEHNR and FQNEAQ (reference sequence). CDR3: CASSLTMDPKNIQYF. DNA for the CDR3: TGTGCCAGCAGCCTCACAATGGACCCAAAAAACATTCAGTACTTC.

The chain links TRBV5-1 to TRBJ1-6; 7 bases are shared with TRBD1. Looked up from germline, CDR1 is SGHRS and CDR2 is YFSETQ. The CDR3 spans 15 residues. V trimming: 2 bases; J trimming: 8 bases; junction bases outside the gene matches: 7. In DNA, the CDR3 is TGCGCCAGCAGCTTACTCGGGACAGCCGATTCACCCCTCCACTTT. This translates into CASSLLGTADSPLHF.

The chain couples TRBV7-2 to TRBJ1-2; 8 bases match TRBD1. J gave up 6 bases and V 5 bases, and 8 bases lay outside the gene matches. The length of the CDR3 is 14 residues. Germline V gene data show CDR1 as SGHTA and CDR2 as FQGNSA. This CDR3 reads CASSARQGIDGYTF. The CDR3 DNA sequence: TGTGCCAGCAGCGCGCGACAGGGGATCGATGGCTACACCTTC. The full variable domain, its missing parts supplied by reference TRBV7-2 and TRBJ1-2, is GAGVSQSPSNKVTEKGKDVELRCDPISGHTALYWYRQSLGQGLEFLIYFQGNSAPDKSGLPSDRFSAERTGGSVSTLTIQRTQQEDSAVYLCASSARQGIDGYTFGSGTRLTVV.

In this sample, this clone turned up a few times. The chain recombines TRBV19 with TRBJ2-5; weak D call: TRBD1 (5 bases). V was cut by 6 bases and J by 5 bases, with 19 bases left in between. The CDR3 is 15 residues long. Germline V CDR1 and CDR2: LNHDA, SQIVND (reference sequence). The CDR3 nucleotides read TGTGCCAGTAGCATTGGGGCAGGTGGGATGGAGACCCAGTACTTC. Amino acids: CASSIGAGGMETQYF. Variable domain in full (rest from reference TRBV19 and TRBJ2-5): DGGITQSPKYLFRKEGQNVTLSCEQNLNHDAMYWYRQDPGQGLRLIYYSQIVNDFQKGDIAEGYSVSREKKESFPLTVTSAQKNPTAFYLCASSIGAGGMETQYFGPGTRLLVL.

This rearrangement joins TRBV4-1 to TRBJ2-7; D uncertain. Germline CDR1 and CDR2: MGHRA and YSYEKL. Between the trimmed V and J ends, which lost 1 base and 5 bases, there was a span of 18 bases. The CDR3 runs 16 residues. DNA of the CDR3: TGCGCCAGCAGCCAAGTAAATTTGGTCTCAAGCGACGAGCAGTACTTC. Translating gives CASSQVNLVSSDEQYF.

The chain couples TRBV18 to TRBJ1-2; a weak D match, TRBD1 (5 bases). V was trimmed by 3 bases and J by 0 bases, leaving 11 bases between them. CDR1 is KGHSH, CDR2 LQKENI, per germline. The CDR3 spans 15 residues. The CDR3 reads CASSPGPEANYGYTF. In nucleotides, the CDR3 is TGTGCCAGCTCACCGGGACCCGAAGCTAACTATGGCTACACCTTC.

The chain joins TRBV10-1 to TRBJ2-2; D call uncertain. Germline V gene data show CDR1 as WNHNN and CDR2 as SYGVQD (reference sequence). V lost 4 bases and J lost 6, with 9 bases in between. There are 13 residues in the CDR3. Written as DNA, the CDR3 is TGCGCCAGCAGTGCGGTTGTTGCCGGGGAGCTGTTTTTT. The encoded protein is CASSAVVAGELFF.

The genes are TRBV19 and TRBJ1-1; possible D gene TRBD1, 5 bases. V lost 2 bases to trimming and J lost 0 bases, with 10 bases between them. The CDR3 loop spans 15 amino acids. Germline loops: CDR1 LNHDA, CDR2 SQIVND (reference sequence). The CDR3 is CASSIPGRMNTEAFF. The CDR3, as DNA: TGTGCCAGTAGTATACCGGGACGGATGAACACTGAAGCTTTCTTT.

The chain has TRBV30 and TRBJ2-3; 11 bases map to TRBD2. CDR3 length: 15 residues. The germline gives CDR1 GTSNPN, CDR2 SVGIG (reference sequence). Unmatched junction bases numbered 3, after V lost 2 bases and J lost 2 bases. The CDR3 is CAWSLLAGVTDTQYF. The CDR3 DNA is TGTGCCTGGAGTTTACTAGCGGGGGTCACAGATACGCAGTATTTT.

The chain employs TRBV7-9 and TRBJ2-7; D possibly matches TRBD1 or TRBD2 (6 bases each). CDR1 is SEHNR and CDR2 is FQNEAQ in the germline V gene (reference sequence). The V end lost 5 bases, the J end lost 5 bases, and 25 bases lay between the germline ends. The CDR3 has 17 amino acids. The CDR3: CASSPGFGGLKGDEQYF. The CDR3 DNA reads TGTGCCAGCAGCCCCGGTTTCGGGGGCCTGAAGGGGGACGAGCAGTACTTC. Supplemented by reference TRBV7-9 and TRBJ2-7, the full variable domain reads DTGVSQNPRHKITKRGQNVTFRCDPISEHNRLYWYRQTLGQGPEFLTYFQNEAQLEKSRLLSDRFSAERPKGSFSTLEIQRTEQGDSAMYLCASSPGFGGLKGDEQYFGPGTRLTVT.

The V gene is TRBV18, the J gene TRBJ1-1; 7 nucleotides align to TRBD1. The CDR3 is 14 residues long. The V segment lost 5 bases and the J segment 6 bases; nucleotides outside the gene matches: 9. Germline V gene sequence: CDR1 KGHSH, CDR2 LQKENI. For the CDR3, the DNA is TGTGCCAGCTCAAAGACAGGGTTCCCAGCTGAAGCTTTCTTT. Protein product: CASSKTGFPAEAFF.

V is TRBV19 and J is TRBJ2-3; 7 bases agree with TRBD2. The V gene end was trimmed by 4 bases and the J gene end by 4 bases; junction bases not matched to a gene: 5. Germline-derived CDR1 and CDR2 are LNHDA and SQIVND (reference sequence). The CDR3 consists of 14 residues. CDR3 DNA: TGTGCCAGTAGTACCCCCGGACTAGCAGATACGCAGTATTTT. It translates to CASSTPGLADTQYF.

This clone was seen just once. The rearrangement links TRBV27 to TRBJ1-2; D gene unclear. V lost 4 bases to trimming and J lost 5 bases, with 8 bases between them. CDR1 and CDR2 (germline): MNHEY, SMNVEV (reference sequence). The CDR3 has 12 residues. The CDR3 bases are TGTGCCAGCAGTTCCGGCGAATATGGCTACACCTTC. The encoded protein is CASSSGEYGYTF.

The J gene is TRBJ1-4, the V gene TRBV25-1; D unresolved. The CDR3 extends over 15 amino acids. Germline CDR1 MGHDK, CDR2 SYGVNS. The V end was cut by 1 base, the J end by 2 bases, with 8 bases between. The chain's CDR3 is CASSEFKVTNEKLFF. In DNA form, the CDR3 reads TGTGCCAGCAGTGAATTTAAGGTTACTAATGAAAAACTGTTTTTT.

The CDR3: CASSLGFAEAFF. In DNA, the CDR3 is TGTGCCAGCAGCTTAGGATTCGCTGAAGCTTTCTTT. The chain recombines TRBV11-2 with TRBJ1-1; D gene uncertain. This CDR3 spans 12 amino acids. CDR1 and CDR2 (germline): SGHAT, FQNNGV. V gave up 1 base and J gave up 6 bases, with 6 bases separating them.

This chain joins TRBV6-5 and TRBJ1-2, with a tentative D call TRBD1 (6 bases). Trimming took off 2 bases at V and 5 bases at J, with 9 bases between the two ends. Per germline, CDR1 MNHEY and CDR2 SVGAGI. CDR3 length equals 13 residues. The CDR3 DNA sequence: TGTGCCAGCAGTTACACGGACAGTTATGGCTACACCTTC. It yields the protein CASSYTDSYGYTF.

The CDR3 nucleotides read TGTGCCAGCAGCCAAGGGACTAGCACAAACACCGGGGAGCTGTTTTTT. Its translation: CASSQGTSTNTGELFF. The chain uses TRBV4-2 and TRBJ2-2, with 8 bases that match TRBD2. The germline CDR1 and CDR2 sequences are LGHNA and YNFKEQ. The CDR3 is made up of 16 amino acids. The J segment lost 2 bases and the V segment lost 1 base, leaving 3 bases of the junction unmatched.

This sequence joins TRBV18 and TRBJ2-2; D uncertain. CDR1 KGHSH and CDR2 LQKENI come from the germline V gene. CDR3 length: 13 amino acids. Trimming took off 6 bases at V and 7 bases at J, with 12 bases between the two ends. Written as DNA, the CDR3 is TGTGCCAGCTCGCGCCTCGGGTTCGGGGAGCTGTTTTTT. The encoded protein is CASSRLGFGELFF.

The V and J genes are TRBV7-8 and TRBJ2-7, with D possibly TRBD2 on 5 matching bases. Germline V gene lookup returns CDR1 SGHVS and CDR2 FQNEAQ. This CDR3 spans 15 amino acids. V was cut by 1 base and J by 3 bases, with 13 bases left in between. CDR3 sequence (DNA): TGTGCCAGCAGCTTAGTCCGGGGTGTCAGCTACGAGCAGTACTTC. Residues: CASSLVRGVSYEQYF.